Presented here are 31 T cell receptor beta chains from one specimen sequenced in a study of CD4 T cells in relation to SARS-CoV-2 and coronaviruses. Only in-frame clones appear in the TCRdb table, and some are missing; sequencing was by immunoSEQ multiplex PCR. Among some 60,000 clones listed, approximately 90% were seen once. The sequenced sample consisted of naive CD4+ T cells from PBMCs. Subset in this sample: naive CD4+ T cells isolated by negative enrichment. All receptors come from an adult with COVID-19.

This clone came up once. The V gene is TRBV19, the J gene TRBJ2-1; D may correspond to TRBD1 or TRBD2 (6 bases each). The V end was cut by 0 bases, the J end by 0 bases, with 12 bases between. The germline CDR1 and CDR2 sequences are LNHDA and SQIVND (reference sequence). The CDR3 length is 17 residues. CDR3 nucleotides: TGTGCCAGTAGTATAGATACGGGGGCCGGCTCCTACAATGAGCAGTTCTTC. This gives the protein CASSIDTGAGSYNEQFF.

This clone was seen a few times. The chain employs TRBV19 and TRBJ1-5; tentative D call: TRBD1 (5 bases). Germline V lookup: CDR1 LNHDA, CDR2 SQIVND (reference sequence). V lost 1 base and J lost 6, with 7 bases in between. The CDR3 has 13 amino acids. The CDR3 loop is CASSIVGAQPQHF. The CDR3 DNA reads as TGTGCCAGTAGTATAGTTGGGGCTCAGCCCCAGCATTTT.

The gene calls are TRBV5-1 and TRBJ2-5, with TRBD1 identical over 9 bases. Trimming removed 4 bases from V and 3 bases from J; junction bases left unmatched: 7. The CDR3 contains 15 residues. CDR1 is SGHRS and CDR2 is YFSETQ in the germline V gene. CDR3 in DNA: TGCGCCAGCAGCCCCTCTAGACAGGGGGAAGAGACCCAGTACTTC. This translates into CASSPSRQGEETQYF.

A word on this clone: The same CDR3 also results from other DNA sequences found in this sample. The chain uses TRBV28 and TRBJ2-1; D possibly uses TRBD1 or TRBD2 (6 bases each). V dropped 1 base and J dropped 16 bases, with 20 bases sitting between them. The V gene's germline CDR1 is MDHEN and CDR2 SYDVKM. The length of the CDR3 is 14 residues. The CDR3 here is CASSLLGGGGLEFF. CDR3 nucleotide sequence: TGTGCCAGCAGTTTATTAGGAGGGGGAGGTTTAGAATTCTTC.

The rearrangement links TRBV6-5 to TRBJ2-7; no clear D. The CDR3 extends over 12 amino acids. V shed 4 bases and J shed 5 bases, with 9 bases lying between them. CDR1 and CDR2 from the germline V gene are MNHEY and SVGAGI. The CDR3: CASSSSHDEQYF. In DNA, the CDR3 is TGTGCCAGCAGTTCATCTCATGACGAGCAGTACTTC.

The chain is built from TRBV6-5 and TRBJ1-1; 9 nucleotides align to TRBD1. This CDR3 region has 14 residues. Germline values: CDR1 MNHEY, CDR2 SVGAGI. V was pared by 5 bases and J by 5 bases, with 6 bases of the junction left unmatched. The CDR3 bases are TGTGCCAGCAGTACGGACAGGGGTGGTACTGAAGCTTTCTTT. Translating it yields CASSTDRGGTEAFF.

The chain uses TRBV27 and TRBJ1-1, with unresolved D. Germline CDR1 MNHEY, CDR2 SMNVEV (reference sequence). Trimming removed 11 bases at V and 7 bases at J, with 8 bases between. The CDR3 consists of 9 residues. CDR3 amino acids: CAGVFEAFF. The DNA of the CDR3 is TGTGCCGGAGTCTTTGAAGCTTTCTTT.

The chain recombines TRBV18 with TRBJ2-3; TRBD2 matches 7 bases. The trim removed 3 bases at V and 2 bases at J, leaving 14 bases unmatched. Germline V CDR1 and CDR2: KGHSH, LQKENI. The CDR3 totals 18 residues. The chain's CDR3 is CASSPTSRAGVVTDTQYF. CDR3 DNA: TGTGCCAGCTCACCGACGTCTAGGGCGGGAGTGGTCACAGATACGCAGTATTTT.

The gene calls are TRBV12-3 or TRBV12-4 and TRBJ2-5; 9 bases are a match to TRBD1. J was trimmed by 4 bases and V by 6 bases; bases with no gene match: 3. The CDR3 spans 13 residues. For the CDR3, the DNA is TGTGCCAGCAGCCGGGACAGGGCAGAGACCCAGTACTTC. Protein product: CASSRDRAETQYF.

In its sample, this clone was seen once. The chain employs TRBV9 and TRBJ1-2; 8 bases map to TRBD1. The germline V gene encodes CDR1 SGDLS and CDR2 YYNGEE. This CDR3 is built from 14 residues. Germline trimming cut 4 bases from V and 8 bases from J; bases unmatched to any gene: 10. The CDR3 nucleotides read TGTGCCAGCAGCATGGAAACAGGGGGAAGAGGCTACACCTTC. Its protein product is CASSMETGGRGYTF. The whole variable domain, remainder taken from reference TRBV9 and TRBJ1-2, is DSGVTQTPKHLITATGQRVTLRCSPRSGDLSVYWYQQSLDQGLQFLIQYYNGEERAKGNILERFSAQQFPDLHSELNLSSLELGDSALYFCASSMETGGRGYTFGSGTRLTVV.

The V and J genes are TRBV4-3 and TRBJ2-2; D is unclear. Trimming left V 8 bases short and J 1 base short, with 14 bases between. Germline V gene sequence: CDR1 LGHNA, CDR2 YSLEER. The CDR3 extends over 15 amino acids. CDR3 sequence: CASGNVNRNTGELFF. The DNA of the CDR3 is TGCGCCAGCGGCAACGTAAACAGGAACACCGGGGAGCTGTTTTTT.

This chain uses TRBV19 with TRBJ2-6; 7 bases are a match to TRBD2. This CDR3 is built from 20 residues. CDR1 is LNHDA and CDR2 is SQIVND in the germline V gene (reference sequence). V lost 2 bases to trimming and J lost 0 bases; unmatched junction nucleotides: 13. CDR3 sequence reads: CASSILYEGGRVSGANVLTF. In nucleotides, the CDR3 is TGTGCCAGTAGTATATTGTATGAGGGCGGGAGAGTCTCTGGGGCCAACGTCCTGACTTTC.

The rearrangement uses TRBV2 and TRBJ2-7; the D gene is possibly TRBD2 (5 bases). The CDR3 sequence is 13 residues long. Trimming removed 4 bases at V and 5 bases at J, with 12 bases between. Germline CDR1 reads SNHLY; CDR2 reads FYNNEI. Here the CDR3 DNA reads TGTGCCAGCAGTGGGCTATGGACTGACGAGCAGTACTTC. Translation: CASSGLWTDEQYF.

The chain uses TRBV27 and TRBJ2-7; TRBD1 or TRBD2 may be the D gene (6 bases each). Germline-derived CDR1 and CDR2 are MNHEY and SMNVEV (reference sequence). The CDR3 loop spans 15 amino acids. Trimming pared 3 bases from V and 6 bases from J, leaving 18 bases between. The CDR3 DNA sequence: TGTGCCAGCAGTTTTAGGGGGGCGCGAAATGGCGAGCAGTACTTC. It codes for CASSFRGARNGEQYF.

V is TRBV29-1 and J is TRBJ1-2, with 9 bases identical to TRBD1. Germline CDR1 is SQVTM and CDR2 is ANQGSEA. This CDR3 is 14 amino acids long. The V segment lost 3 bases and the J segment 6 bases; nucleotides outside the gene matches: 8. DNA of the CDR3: TGCAGCGTTGATGATTACGGGACAGGGCATGGCTACACCTTC. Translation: CSVDDYGTGHGYTF.

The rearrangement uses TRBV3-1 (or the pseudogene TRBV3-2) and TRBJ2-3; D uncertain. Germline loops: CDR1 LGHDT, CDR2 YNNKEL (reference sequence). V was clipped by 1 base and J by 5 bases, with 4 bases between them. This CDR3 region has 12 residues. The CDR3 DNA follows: TGTGCCAGCAGCCAAGTGGGAGATACGCAGTATTTT. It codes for CASSQVGDTQYF.

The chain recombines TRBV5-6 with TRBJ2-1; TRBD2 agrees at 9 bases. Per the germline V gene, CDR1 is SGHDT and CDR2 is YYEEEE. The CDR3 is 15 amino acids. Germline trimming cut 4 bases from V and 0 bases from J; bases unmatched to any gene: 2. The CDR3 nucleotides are TGTGCCAGCAGCGGGGGACTAGCCTCCTACAATGAGCAGTTCTTC. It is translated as CASSGGLASYNEQFF.

CDR3 DNA: TGTGCCAGCAGTAGGGGACAGGCCCCTTACTATGGCTACACCTTC. This codes for CASSRGQAPYYGYTF. The chain combines TRBV28 with TRBJ1-2; 8 positions agree with TRBD1. Germline V lookup: CDR1 MDHEN, CDR2 SYDVKM. The V segment lost 5 bases and the J segment 3 bases; nucleotides outside the gene matches: 8. The CDR3 is made up of 15 amino acids.

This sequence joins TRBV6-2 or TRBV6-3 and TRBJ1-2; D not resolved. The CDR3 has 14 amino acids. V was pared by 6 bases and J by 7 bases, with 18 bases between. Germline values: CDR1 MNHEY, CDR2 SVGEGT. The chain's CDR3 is CASSNQGLGSGYTF. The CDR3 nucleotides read TGTGCCAGCAGCAATCAAGGGTTAGGCTCTGGCTACACCTTC.

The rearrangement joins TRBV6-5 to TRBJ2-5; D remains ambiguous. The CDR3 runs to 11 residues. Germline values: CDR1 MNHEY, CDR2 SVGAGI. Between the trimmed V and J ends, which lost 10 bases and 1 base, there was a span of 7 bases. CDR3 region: CATGPQETQYF. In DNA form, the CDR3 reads TGTGCCACCGGGCCCCAAGAGACCCAGTACTTC.

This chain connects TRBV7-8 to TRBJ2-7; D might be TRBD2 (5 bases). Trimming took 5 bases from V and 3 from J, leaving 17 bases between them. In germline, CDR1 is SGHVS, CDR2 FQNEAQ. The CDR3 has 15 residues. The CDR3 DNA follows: TGTGCCAGCAGCAATAATTTGGACTTCCGCTACGAGCAGTACTTC. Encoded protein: CASSNNLDFRYEQYF. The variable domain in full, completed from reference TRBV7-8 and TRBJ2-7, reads GAGVSQSPRYKVAKRGQDVALRCDPISGHVSLFWYQQALGQGPEFLTYFQNEAQLDKSGLPSDRFFAERPEGSVSTLKIQRTQQEDSAVYLCASSNNLDFRYEQYFGPGTRLTVT.

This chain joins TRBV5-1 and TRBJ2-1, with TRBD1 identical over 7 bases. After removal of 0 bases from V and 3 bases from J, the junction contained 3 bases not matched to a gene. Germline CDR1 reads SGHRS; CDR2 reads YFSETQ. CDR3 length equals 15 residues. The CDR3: CASSLVTGSYNEQFF. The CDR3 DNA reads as TGCGCCAGCAGCTTGGTGACAGGGAGCTACAATGAGCAGTTCTTC.

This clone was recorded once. CDR3 sequence: CASSRTLIDRISNQPQHF. CDR3 DNA: TGCGCCAGCAGCCGAACACTAATTGACAGGATTAGCAATCAGCCCCAGCATTTT. The genes are TRBV4-1 and TRBJ1-5; D is perhaps TRBD1 (6 bases). The CDR3 extends over 18 amino acids. Trimming took 4 bases from V and 0 from J, leaving 19 bases between them. CDR1 and CDR2 (germline): MGHRA, YSYEKL.

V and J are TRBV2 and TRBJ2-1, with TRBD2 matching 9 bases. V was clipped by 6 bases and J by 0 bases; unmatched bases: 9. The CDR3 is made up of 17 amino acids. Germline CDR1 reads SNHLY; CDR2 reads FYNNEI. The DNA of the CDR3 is TGTGCCAGCAGAGGAGGAATTAGCGGGAGCTCCTACAATGAGCAGTTCTTC. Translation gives CASRGGISGSSYNEQFF.

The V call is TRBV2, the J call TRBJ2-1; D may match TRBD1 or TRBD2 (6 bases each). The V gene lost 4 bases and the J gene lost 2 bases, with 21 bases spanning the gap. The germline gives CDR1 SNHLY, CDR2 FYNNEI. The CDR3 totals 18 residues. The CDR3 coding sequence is TGTGCCAGCAGTGTACCCTCGGGGGCGACGGCGACCTACAATGAGCAGTTCTTC. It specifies CASSVPSGATATYNEQFF.

The CDR3 sequence: CSVALGLGLTDTQYF. DNA of the CDR3: TGCAGCGTTGCCCTGGGACTAGGGTTAACAGATACGCAGTATTTT. The chain couples TRBV29-1 to TRBJ2-3; 8 nucleotides agree with TRBD2. CDR1 is SQVTM, CDR2 ANQGSEA, per germline. CDR3 length equals 15 residues. The trim removed 4 bases at V and 3 bases at J, leaving 9 bases unmatched.

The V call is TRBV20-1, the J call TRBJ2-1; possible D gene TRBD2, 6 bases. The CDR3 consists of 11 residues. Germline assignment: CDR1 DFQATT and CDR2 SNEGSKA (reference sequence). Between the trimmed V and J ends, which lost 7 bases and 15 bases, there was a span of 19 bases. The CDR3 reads CSVRAEGLLFF. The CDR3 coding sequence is TGCAGTGTGAGGGCGGAGGGCCTATTGTTCTTC.

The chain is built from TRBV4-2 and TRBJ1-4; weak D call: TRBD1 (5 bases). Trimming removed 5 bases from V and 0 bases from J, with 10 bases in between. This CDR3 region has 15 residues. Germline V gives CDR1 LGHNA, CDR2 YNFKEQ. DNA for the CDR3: TGTGCCAGCAGCGCGAGCAGGGCAACTAATGAAAAACTGTTTTTT. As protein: CASSASRATNEKLFF.

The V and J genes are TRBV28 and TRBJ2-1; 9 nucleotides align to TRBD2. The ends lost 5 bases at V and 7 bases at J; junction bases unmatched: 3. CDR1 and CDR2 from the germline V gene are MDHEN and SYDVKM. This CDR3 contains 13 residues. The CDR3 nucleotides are TGTGCCAGCAGTGCGGGAGGGCGAAATGAGCAGTTCTTC. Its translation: CASSAGGRNEQFF.

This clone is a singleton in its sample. The CDR3 sequence is CASSRSGYEQFF. Written as DNA, the CDR3 is TGTGCCAGCAGCCGTTCGGGCTATGAGCAGTTCTTC. This sequence joins TRBV7-9 and TRBJ2-1; D ambiguous. The CDR3 is 12 amino acids. Trimming left V 5 bases short and J 8 bases short, with 10 bases between. Germline V gives CDR1 SEHNR, CDR2 FQNEAQ (reference sequence).

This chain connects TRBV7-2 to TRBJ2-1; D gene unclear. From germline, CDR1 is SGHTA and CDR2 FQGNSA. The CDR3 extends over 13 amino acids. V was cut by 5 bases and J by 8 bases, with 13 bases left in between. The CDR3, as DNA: TGTGCCAGCAGCGAACCTATTATCGATGAGCAGTTCTTC. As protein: CASSEPIIDEQFF.